This T cell receptor (beta chain) stems from a study of T cell responses to AZD1222 COVID-19 vaccine. Study in general: Second doses were pooled across both intervals (about 4 or about 12 weeks). Study outcomes and limitations: Spike regions recognized by vaccine-associated CD4 TCRs spanned the protein, led by 160-218 and 743-854. Reports say nearly half of spike-specific TCRs go after unmutated variant regions.

The count of this clone is one. The antigen is undetermined. CDR3 length equals 16 residues. The ends were cut back, 2 bases at V and 0 bases at J, with 12 bases in the middle. CDR1 SGHKS and CDR2 YYEKEE come from the germline V gene (reference sequence). The repertoire was sequenced with immunoSEQ multiplex PCR; TCRdb's copy has only in-frame clones and lacks some. The data show 80,000 or so clones, with 70% to 90% seen just once and 1.5% held by the top ten. The TCR sequence derives from an adult in good health. The sequences come from peripheral blood, collected on day 0 of AZD1222 vaccination. The chain carries TRBV5-5 and TRBJ1-5, with D perhaps TRBD1 (5 bases). CDR3 bases: TGTGCCAGCAGCTTCGCCGGGACTGCTAGCAATCAGCCCCAGCATTTT. It is translated as CASSFAGTASNQPQHF.